This T cell receptor (beta chain) was recovered during a study of blood T cell repertoires in COVID-19. Study summary: Donors in the United States, Italy and Spain gave samples during acute or convalescent COVID-19. T cells, B-cell-depleted T cells, or PBMCs provided the cDNA or gDNA that served as material.

The age range of participants was about 18 to 89 years, with residence in around 22 US areas. Recovery meant two consecutive negative NP/OP PCR tests, professional clearance, or resolved symptoms. Using immunoSEQ multiplex PCR, the repertoire was profiled, and TCRdb retains in-frame clones only, with some absent. This table has about 170,000 clones, less than 90% appearing once. The germline CDR1 and CDR2 sequences are SGHRS and YFSETQ. The CDR3 covers 14 residues. The V end lost 1 base, the J end lost 6 bases, and 11 bases lay between the germline ends. The sample holds one count of this clone. The gene calls are TRBV5-1 and TRBJ1-5; TRBD1 might be the D (5 bases). The sequence was obtained from a woman in her 50s who had recovered from COVID-19. The sequencing sample was made of PBMCs or T cells enriched from blood (not recorded which). The CDR3 protein is CASSLSGNGQPQHF. CDR3 in DNA: TGCGCCAGCAGCTTGTCAGGGAATGGTCAGCCCCAGCATTTT.